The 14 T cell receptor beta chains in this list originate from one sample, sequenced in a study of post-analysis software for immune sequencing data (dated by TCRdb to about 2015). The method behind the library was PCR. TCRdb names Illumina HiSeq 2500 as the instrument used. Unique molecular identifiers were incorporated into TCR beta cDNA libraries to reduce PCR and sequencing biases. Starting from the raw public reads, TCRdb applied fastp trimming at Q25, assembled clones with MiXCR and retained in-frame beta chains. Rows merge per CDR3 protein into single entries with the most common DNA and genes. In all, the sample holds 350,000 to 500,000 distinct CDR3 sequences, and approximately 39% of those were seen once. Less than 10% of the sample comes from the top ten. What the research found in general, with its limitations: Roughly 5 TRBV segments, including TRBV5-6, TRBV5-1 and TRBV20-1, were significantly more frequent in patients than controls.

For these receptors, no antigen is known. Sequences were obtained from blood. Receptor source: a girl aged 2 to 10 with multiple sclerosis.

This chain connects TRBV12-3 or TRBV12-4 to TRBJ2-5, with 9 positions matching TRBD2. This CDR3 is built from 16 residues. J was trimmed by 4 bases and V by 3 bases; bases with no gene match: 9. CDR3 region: CASSLGISGSGETQYF. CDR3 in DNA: TGTGCCAGCAGTTTGGGTATTAGCGGGAGCGGAGAGACCCAGTACTTC.

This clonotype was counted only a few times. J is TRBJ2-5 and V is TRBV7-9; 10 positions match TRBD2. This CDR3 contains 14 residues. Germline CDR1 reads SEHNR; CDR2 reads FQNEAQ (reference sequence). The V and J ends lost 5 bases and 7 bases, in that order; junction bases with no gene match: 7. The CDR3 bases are TGTGCCAGCAGCGAAGCGGGGGGGCGCAGGACCCAGTACTTC. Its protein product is CASSEAGGRRTQYF.

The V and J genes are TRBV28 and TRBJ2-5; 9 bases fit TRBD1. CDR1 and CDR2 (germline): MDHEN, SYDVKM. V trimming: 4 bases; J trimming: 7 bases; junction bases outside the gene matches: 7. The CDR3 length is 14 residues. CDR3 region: CASSSGQGRGTQYF. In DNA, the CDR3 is TGTGCCAGCAGTTCGGGACAGGGTAGAGGGACCCAGTACTTC.

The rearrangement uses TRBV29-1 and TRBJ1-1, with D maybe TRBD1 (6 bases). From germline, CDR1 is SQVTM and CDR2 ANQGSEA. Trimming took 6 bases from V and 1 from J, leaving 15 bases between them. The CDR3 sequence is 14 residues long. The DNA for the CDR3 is TGCAGCGTAAAGACGGGAGGGGGGAACACTGAAGCTTTCTTT. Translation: CSVKTGGGNTEAFF.

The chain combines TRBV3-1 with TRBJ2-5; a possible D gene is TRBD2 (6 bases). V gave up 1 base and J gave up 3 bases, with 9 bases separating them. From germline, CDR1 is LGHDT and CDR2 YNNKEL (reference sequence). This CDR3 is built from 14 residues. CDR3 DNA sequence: TGTGCCAGCAGCCAAGGAGGCGGGGAAGAGACCCAGTACTTC. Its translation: CASSQGGGEETQYF.

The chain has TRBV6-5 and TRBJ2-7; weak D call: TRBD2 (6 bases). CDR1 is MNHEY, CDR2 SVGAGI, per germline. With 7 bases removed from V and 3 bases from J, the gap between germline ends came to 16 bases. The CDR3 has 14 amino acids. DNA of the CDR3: TGTGCCAGCAAGGGAGGAATAACTATCTACGAGCAGTACTTC. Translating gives CASKGGITIYEQYF.

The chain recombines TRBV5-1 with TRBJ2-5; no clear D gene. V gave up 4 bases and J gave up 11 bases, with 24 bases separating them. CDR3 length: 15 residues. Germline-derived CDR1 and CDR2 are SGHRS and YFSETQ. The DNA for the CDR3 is TGCGCCAGCAGCACTTCAACTACTACTCTCAATGAGCAGTACTTC. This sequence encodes CASSTSTTTLNEQYF.

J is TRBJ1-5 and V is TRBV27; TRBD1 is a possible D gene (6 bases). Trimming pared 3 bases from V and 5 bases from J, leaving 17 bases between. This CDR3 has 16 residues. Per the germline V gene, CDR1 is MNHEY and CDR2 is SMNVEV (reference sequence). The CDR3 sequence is CASSFSPGAPHQPQHF. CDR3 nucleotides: TGTGCCAGCAGTTTCTCCCCGGGGGCGCCTCATCAGCCCCAGCATTTT.

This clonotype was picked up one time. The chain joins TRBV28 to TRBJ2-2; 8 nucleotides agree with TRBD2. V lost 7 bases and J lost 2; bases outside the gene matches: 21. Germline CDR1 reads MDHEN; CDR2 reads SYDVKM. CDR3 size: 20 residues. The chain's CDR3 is CASTFTWASGPNRNTGELFF. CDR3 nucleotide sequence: TGTGCCAGCACCTTCACCTGGGCTAGCGGGCCCAACCGAAACACCGGGGAGCTGTTTTTT.

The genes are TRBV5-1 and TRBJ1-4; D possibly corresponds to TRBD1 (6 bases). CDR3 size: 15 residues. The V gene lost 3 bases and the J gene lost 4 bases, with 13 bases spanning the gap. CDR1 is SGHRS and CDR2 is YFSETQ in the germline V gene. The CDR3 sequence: CASSSGDKGNEKLFF. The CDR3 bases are TGCGCCAGCAGCTCGGGGGACAAGGGTAATGAAAAACTGTTTTTT.

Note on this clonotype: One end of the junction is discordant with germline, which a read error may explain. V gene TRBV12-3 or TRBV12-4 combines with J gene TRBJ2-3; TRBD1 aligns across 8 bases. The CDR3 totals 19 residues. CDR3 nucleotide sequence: TGTGCCAGCAGTTTAACCCTCGGACAGGGTAGATCTTTCACAGATGCGCAGTATTTT. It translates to CASSLTLGQGRSFTDAQYF.

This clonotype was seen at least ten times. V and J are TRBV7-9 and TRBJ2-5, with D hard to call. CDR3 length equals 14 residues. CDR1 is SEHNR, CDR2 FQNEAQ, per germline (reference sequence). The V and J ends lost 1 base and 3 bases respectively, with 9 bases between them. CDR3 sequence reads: CASSLVGSEETQYF. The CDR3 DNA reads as TGTGCCAGCAGCTTAGTCGGTAGTGAAGAGACCCAGTACTTC.

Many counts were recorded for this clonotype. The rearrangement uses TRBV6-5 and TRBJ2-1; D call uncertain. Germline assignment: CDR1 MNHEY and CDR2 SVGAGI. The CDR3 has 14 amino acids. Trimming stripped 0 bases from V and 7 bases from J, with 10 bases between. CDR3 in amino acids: CASSYSTDWNEQFF. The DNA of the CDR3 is TGTGCCAGCAGTTACTCGACGGATTGGAATGAGCAGTTCTTC.

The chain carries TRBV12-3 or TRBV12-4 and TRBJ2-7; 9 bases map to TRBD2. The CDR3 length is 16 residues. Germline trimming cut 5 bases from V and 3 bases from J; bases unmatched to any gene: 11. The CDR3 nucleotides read TGTGCCAGCAGTCTTCAACCGGGACTAGCTAACTACGAGCAGTACTTC. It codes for CASSLQPGLANYEQYF.